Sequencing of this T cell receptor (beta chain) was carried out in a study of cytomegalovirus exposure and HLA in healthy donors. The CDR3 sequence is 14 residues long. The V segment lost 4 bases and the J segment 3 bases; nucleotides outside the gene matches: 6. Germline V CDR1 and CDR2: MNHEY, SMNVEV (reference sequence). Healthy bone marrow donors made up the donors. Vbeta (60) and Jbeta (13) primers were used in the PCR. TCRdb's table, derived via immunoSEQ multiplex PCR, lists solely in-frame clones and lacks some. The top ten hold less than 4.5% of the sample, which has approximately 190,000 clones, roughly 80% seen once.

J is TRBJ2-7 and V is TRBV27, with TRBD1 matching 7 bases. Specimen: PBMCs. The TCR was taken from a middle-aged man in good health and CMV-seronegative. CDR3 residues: CASSSGRGIYEQYF. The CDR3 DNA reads TGTGCCAGCAGTTCGGGCAGGGGGATCTACGAGCAGTACTTC.